These 30 T cell receptor beta chains originate from one sample sequenced in a study of cytomegalovirus exposure and HLA in healthy donors. With 60 Vbeta and 13 Jbeta primers, the PCR was carried out. Assay: immunoSEQ multiplex PCR; the TCRdb copy retains only in-frame clones and omits some. The sample lists tens of thousands of clones, roughly 73% seen once, with roughly 23% in the top ten. The sequencing input was PBMCs. The receptors shown here come from a woman aged 40 to 50 in good health and CMV-seropositive.

The chain has TRBV5-1 and TRBJ1-2, with D unresolved. There are 17 residues in the CDR3. V was trimmed by 4 bases and J by 3 bases, leaving 22 bases between them. Germline-derived CDR1 and CDR2 are SGHRS and YFSETQ. The CDR3, as DNA: TGCGCCAGCAGCCTGACGCCACGGGAGGGAAGGGACTATGGCTACACCTTC. Its protein product is CASSLTPREGRDYGYTF.

The V call is TRBV5-6, the J call TRBJ2-5; TRBD1 might be the D (5 bases). Germline lookup yields CDR1 SGHDT and CDR2 YYEEEE. This CDR3 has 14 amino acids. Trimming shortened V by 0 bases and J by 5 bases, and 11 bases separated the two germline ends. CDR3 sequence: CASSLGPKGETQYF. The DNA of the CDR3 is TGTGCCAGCAGCTTGGGCCCCAAGGGGGAGACCCAGTACTTC.

CDR3 amino acids: CASSALQGASHTEAFF. The DNA for the CDR3 is TGCGCCAGCAGTGCCCTGCAGGGGGCCTCGCACACTGAAGCTTTCTTT. The chain has TRBV10-2 and TRBJ1-1, with 8 bases fitting TRBD1. Trimming cost V 4 bases and J 3 bases; bases outside gene matches: 10. The CDR3 extends over 16 amino acids. CDR1 and CDR2 from the germline V gene are WSHSY and SAAADI.

The V and J genes are TRBV25-1 and TRBJ2-7; no clear D. CDR1 is MGHDK, CDR2 SYGVNS, per germline. The CDR3 is 13 amino acids. The V and J ends lost 0 bases and 9 bases respectively, with 12 bases between them. DNA of the CDR3: TGTGCCAGCAGTGAATATACGGCGGTAGCGCAGTACTTC. It encodes CASSEYTAVAQYF.

This clone was found once. The J gene is TRBJ2-2, the V gene TRBV30, with 9 bases matching TRBD1. The V and J ends lost 3 bases and 3 bases, in that order; junction bases with no gene match: 11. CDR1 and CDR2 from the germline V gene are GTSNPN and SVGIG (reference sequence). The CDR3 length is 17 residues. The CDR3 protein is CAWSPRVGTGYTGELFF. CDR3 DNA sequence: TGTGCCTGGAGCCCAAGGGTTGGGACAGGGTACACCGGGGAGCTGTTTTTT.

The chain combines TRBV7-9 with TRBJ1-6; D may be TRBD1 (5 bases). The germline CDR1 and CDR2 sequences are SEHNR and FQNEAQ (reference sequence). This CDR3 spans 13 amino acids. The CDR3 region has the DNA TGTTCCACCCGGACAATGGATAATTCACCCCTCCACTTT. Amino acids: CSTRTMDNSPLHF.

This rearrangement joins TRBV7-9 to TRBJ2-7; D unresolved. There are 13 residues in the CDR3. Trimming stripped 3 bases from V and 2 bases from J, with 8 bases between. Germline V CDR1 and CDR2: SEHNR, FQNEAQ (reference sequence). The CDR3 sequence: CASSLPETYEQYF. The CDR3 nucleotides are TGTGCCAGCAGCTTGCCAGAAACCTACGAGCAGTACTTC. Together with reference TRBV7-9 and TRBJ2-7, the CDR3 gives the full variable domain: DTGVSQNPRHKITKRGQNVTFRCDPISEHNRLYWYRQTLGQGPEFLTYFQNEAQLEKSRLLSDRFSAERPKGSFSTLEIQRTEQGDSAMYLCASSLPETYEQYFGPGTRLTVT.

The chain is built from TRBV19 and TRBJ1-1; D unclear. This CDR3 spans 15 amino acids. The germline V gene has CDR1 LNHDA and CDR2 SQIVND (reference sequence). Trimming pared 6 bases from V and 1 base from J, leaving 15 bases between. The CDR3 sequence: CASRAGIGRNTEAFF. In DNA form, the CDR3 reads TGTGCCAGTAGAGCGGGAATCGGGAGGAACACTGAAGCTTTCTTT.

The CDR3 spells CSVGQSPEAFF. CDR3 nucleotides: TGCAGCGTTGGCCAGTCACCTGAAGCTTTCTTT. The genes are TRBV29-1 and TRBJ1-1; the D is unclear. V shed 4 bases and J shed 6 bases, with 9 bases lying between them. In germline, CDR1 is SQVTM, CDR2 ANQGSEA. The CDR3 spans 11 residues.

This chain joins TRBV10-2 and TRBJ1-4; D might be TRBD1 (6 bases). From germline, CDR1 is WSHSY and CDR2 SAAADI. Trimming took 3 bases from V and 8 from J, leaving 16 bases between them. The CDR3 covers 15 residues. The CDR3 here is CASSDRQGHSEKLFF. Here the CDR3 DNA reads TGCGCCAGCAGTGACAGGCAGGGGCATAGCGAAAAACTGTTTTTT.

The chain carries TRBV5-1 and TRBJ2-3, with 8 nucleotides matching TRBD1. The V gene's germline CDR1 is SGHRS and CDR2 YFSETQ. This CDR3 has 14 residues. The junction had 5 bases not matched to a gene; V was cut back by 4 bases and J by 4 bases. The CDR3 DNA reads TGCGCCAGCAGCCAGACAGGGGACGCAGATACGCAGTATTTT. Translating gives CASSQTGDADTQYF.

The CDR3 sequence is CASSIESGRSSYNEQFF. CDR3 DNA: TGTGCCAGTAGTATTGAAAGCGGTCGCAGCTCCTACAATGAGCAGTTCTTC. The chain links TRBV19 to TRBJ2-1; D perhaps matches TRBD2 (5 bases). This CDR3 contains 17 residues. Germline V gene data show CDR1 as LNHDA and CDR2 as SQIVND (reference sequence). Deletions cut 3 bases from V and 0 bases from J, with 15 bases between.

The gene calls are TRBV19 and TRBJ1-5; D perhaps matches TRBD1 (6 bases). The CDR3 runs 14 residues. V was pared by 8 bases and J by 3 bases, with 14 bases between. The germline CDR1 and CDR2 sequences are LNHDA and SQIVND (reference sequence). The CDR3 protein is CASGMTGLNQPQHF. In nucleotides, the CDR3 is TGTGCCAGTGGGATGACAGGCCTCAATCAGCCCCAGCATTTT.

The CDR3 here is CASARDRVDFTF. CDR3 nucleotides: TGTGCCAGCGCCCGGGACAGGGTTGATTTCACCTTC. The chain carries TRBV18 and TRBJ1-2; TRBD1 matches 9 bases. Germline V gives CDR1 KGHSH, CDR2 LQKENI. CDR3 length: 12 residues. Trimming at V came to 8 bases and at J to 13 bases, leaving 11 bases not matched to a gene.

This sequence joins TRBV10-3 and TRBJ1-2, with 8 bases lining up with TRBD1. V was pared by 6 bases and J by 1 base, with 4 bases of the junction left unmatched. The CDR3 contains 14 residues. Looked up from germline, CDR1 is ENHRY and CDR2 is SYGVKD. DNA for the CDR3: TGTGCCATCAGGGGACAGGTCGATAACTATGGCTACACCTTC. This codes for CAIRGQVDNYGYTF.

This chain uses TRBV12-5 with TRBJ1-5, with D possibly being TRBD1 (5 bases). Trimming took 1 base from V and 1 from J, leaving 5 bases between them. This CDR3 has 14 residues. Germline V gene data show CDR1 as LGHNT and CDR2 as FRNRAP. The DNA of the CDR3 is TGTGCTAGTGGTTTGGGACAGAGCAATCAGCCCCAGCATTTT. Encoded protein: CASGLGQSNQPQHF.

The rearrangement uses TRBV10-3 and TRBJ1-2; TRBD1 matches at 7 bases. This CDR3 comprises 14 residues. Germline V CDR1 and CDR2: ENHRY, SYGVKD. With 6 bases clipped from V and 4 bases from J, the junction kept 8 bases outside the gene matches. CDR3 nucleotides: TGTGCCATCAGCCTTGAGGGGGCGGGCTATGGCTACACCTTC. Its translation: CAISLEGAGYGYTF.

The chain couples TRBV5-6 to TRBJ1-6; 10 bases agree with TRBD1. This CDR3 has 15 amino acids. V lost 3 bases, J lost 8 bases, and 5 bases stayed unmatched. The germline CDR1 and CDR2 sequences are SGHDT and YYEEEE. CDR3 sequence: CASSWTGGKDSPLHF. In nucleotides, the CDR3 is TGTGCCAGCAGCTGGACAGGGGGAAAGGATTCACCCCTCCACTTT.

J is TRBJ2-1 and V is TRBV5-8, with 7 positions matching TRBD2. The CDR3 has 17 amino acids. Losses at the gene ends were 2 bases for V and 7 bases for J; bases not matched to a gene: 15. Looked up from germline, CDR1 is SGHTS and CDR2 is YDEGEE. The CDR3 DNA reads TGTGCCAGCAGCTTAGAGGTGGGGCGGGGGATGTGGAATGAGCAGTTCTTC. It encodes CASSLEVGRGMWNEQFF.

V usage is TRBV18 and J usage is TRBJ2-7; D may be TRBD2 (7 bases). Trimming took 2 bases from V and 7 from J, leaving 21 bases between them. Germline V gene data show CDR1 as KGHSH and CDR2 as LQKENI. CDR3 size: 16 residues. The CDR3 nucleotides read TGTGCCAGCTCACCAAGTCGGACAGACGGGACTATGGAGCAGTACTTC. As protein: CASSPSRTDGTMEQYF.

This chain uses TRBV5-1 with TRBJ2-1, with D possibly TRBD1 on 6 matching bases. With 0 bases removed from V and 0 bases from J, the gap between germline ends came to 10 bases. The CDR3 covers 16 residues. Per germline, CDR1 SGHRS and CDR2 YFSETQ. The CDR3 DNA reads TGCGCCAGCAGCTTGGCAGGACAGCGCTCCTACAATGAGCAGTTCTTC. The encoded protein is CASSLAGQRSYNEQFF. Full variable domain (missing parts from reference TRBV5-1 and TRBJ2-1): KAGVTQTPRYLIKTRGQQVTLSCSPISGHRSVSWYQQTPGQGLQFLFEYFSETQRNKGNFPGRFSGRQFSNSRSEMNVSTLELGDSALYLCASSLAGQRSYNEQFFGPGTRLTVL.

This chain links TRBV12-1 with TRBJ2-1; the listed D gene, TRBD2, was not tested against the DNA. TRBV12-1 is noted as a pseudogene. This CDR3 has 13 residues. CDR3 in DNA: TGTGCCAGCATCGGTTTAACCTACAATGAGCAGTTCTTC. Encoded protein: CASIGLTYNEQFF.

The chain couples TRBV5-1 to TRBJ2-3, with 11 bases aligning to TRBD1. Germline V lookup: CDR1 SGHRS, CDR2 YFSETQ. The CDR3 is made up of 16 amino acids. V lost 2 bases and J lost 5; bases outside the gene matches: 7. The CDR3 here is CASSFFGQGAEDTQYF. CDR3 DNA sequence: TGCGCCAGCAGCTTTTTCGGACAGGGGGCAGAAGATACGCAGTATTTT.

The chain employs TRBV11-2 and TRBJ2-2; possibly TRBD2 for D (6 bases). Per germline, CDR1 SGHAT and CDR2 FQNNGV. Trimming cost V 5 bases and J 12 bases, with 13 bases left between them. The CDR3 covers 12 residues. DNA of the CDR3: TGTGCCAGCAGCCCCGGGGCGGGGAAGCTGTTTTTT. Its translation: CASSPGAGKLFF.

CDR3 sequence reads: CASSDPGGSNTEAFF. For the CDR3, the DNA is TGTGCCAGTAGTGATCCGGGGGGATCGAACACTGAAGCTTTCTTT. J is TRBJ1-1 and V is TRBV19; tentative D call: TRBD1 (5 bases). Germline lookup yields CDR1 LNHDA and CDR2 SQIVND (reference sequence). V was trimmed by 5 bases and J by 1 base, leaving 14 bases between them. The length of the CDR3 is 15 residues.

J is TRBJ2-7 and V is TRBV7-6; a weak D match, TRBD2 (6 bases). CDR3 size: 13 residues. Trimming removed 5 bases from V and 6 bases from J, with 14 bases in between. Germline CDR1 reads SGHVS; CDR2 reads FNYEAQ. For the CDR3, the DNA is TGTGCCAGCAGCCTCCCACCTAGCGTCGAGCAGTACTTC. Translated, it gives CASSLPPSVEQYF.

CDR3 region: CASSERYSNQPQHF. The CDR3 DNA follows: TGTGCCAGCAGTGAACGGTATAGCAATCAGCCCCAGCATTTT. The V call is TRBV2, the J call TRBJ1-5; D is ambiguous. V lost 2 bases, J lost 0 bases, and 5 bases lay in between. The germline gives CDR1 SNHLY, CDR2 FYNNEI. CDR3 length equals 14 residues.

The rearrangement uses TRBV5-1 and TRBJ2-2, with 13 bases identical to TRBD2. CDR3 length: 17 amino acids. Germline trimming cut 5 bases from V and 0 bases from J; bases unmatched to any gene: 4. Germline CDR1 reads SGHRS; CDR2 reads YFSETQ. CDR3 in amino acids: CASRRTSGGANTGELFF. The CDR3 DNA reads as TGCGCCAGCAGAAGGACTAGCGGGGGCGCGAACACCGGGGAGCTGTTTTTT.

In its sample, this clone is large (0.1 to 1%). The V call is TRBV7-3, the J call TRBJ1-1, with 9 bases identical to TRBD1. After removal of 3 bases from V and 6 bases from J, the junction contained 5 bases not matched to a gene. CDR1 is SGHTA and CDR2 is FQGTGA in the germline V gene. The CDR3 runs 14 residues. CDR3 sequence (DNA): TGTGCCAGCAGCTTGGGACAGGGAGGCGCTGAAGCTTTCTTT. It specifies CASSLGQGGAEAFF.

The rearrangement joins TRBV6-1 to TRBJ1-2, with D perhaps TRBD1 (5 bases). The CDR3 contains 15 residues. Germline V gives CDR1 MNHNS, CDR2 SASEGT. Trimming removed 7 bases at V and 6 bases at J, with 21 bases between. CDR3 region: CASMPPWTRPNGYTF. DNA for the CDR3: TGTGCCAGCATGCCCCCTTGGACAAGGCCTAATGGCTACACCTTC.